The rows below give T cell receptor beta chains drawn from one sample of a study of blood T cell repertoires in COVID-19. Some clones are missing from TCRdb's copy, which holds only in-frame ones; the method was immunoSEQ multiplex PCR. The sample records about 190,000 clones, 75% to 90% being singletons. The source material was peripheral blood. Receptor source: a man younger than 40 with acute or convalescent COVID-19. Both conserved end residues are part of each CDR3. The D gene is left open where the match is weak. Rows give clone size only sometimes, using once, few, many, or a class for an expanded clone.

DNA: TGTGCCAGCAGTGAACGGACTAGCGGGAGCAATGAGCAGTTCTTC
CDR3: CASSERTSGSNEQFF
D: TRBD2
J: TRBJ2-1
V: TRBV6-1
size: few

DNA: TGTGCCAGCAGCTTCCTTCGAGGTCGAATCGGGGAGCTGTTTTTT
CDR3: CASSFLRGRIGELFF
D: .
J: TRBJ2-2
V: TRBV7-9
size: once

DNA: TGTGCCAGCAGCAAGGTTTTGCTTAAAGCTAGCGGGGATACCTACGAGCAGTACTTC
CDR3: CASSKVLLKASGDTYEQYF
D: .
J: TRBJ2-7
V: TRBV21-1
size: .

DNA: TGTGCCAGCAGTCCAATATCCCCCAACTCTTCACCCCTCCACTTT
CDR3: CASSPISPNSSPLHF
D: .
J: TRBJ1-6
V: TRBV28
size: .

DNA: TGTGCCAGCAGCTTAGCTAGCGGGGGGTGGGAGCAGTACTTC
CDR3: CASSLASGGWEQYF
D: TRBD2
J: TRBJ2-7
V: TRBV7-9
size: .

DNA: TGTGCTAGTGGTTTGGCAACGACAGGCTCTGGAAACACCATATATTTT
CDR3: CASGLATTGSGNTIYF
D: .
J: TRBJ1-3
V: TRBV12-5
size: .

DNA: TGTGCCAGCAGCGTCAGGGGCACAGATACGCAGTATTTT
CDR3: CASSVRGTDTQYF
D: .
J: TRBJ2-3
V: TRBV9
size: once

DNA: TGTGCCAGCAGATTGAATGGGGCAGGCAATCAGCCCCAGCATTTT
CDR3: CASRLNGAGNQPQHF
D: .
J: TRBJ1-5
V: TRBV28
size: .

DNA: TGCGCCAGCAGCCTGAATCGGGGGATGAACACTGAAGCTTTCTTT
CDR3: CASSLNRGMNTEAFF
D: .
J: TRBJ1-1
V: TRBV4-1
size: few

DNA: TGTGCCACCAGTGACTCCGGACAGGGGGCTTACAATGAGCAGTTCTTC
CDR3: CATSDSGQGAYNEQFF
D: TRBD1
J: TRBJ2-1
V: TRBV24-1
size: .

DNA: TGTGCCAGCAGTTACGACTCCGGGTTTACTGGAAACACCATATATTTT
CDR3: CASSYDSGFTGNTIYF
D: .
J: TRBJ1-3
V: TRBV6-5
size: .

DNA: TGTGCCAGCAGTTTCCCTCAGCGGGGGTCGGATGAGCAGTTCTTC
CDR3: CASSFPQRGSDEQFF
D: TRBD2
J: TRBJ2-1
V: TRBV28
size: .

DNA: TGTGCCTGGAGTGTACATAGCAATCAGCCCCAGCATTTT
CDR3: CAWSVHSNQPQHF
D: .
J: TRBJ1-5
V: TRBV30
size: .

DNA: TGTGCCAGCCTGGGCCTCGGGACAGGGAGTACCGGGGAGCTGTTTTTT
CDR3: CASLGLGTGSTGELFF
D: TRBD1
J: TRBJ2-2
V: TRBV7-9
size: .

DNA: TGTGCCAGCAGGGGCCCAGGGACAGCTAATCAGCCCCAGCATTTT
CDR3: CASRGPGTANQPQHF
D: TRBD1
J: TRBJ1-5
V: TRBV2
size: .

DNA: TGTGCCAGCAGCCGAACAGGGGTAAATACGCAGTATTTT
CDR3: CASSRTGVNTQYF
D: TRBD1
J: TRBJ2-3
V: TRBV5-4
size: once

DNA: TGTGCCAGTAGTGCCCCGGCGGGCACTGAAGCTTTCTTT
CDR3: CASSAPAGTEAFF
D: .
J: TRBJ1-1
V: TRBV19
size: .

DNA: TGTGCCAGCAGCTGGCAGCGGGGGGGAATCTACAATGAGCAGTTCTTC
CDR3: CASSWQRGGIYNEQFF
D: TRBD2
J: TRBJ2-1
V: TRBV7-9
size: .

DNA: TGCGCCAGCAGCTCCTCCGGGACTAGCGGTCAGACTAACACAGATACGCAGTATTTT
CDR3: CASSSSGTSGQTNTDTQYF
D: TRBD2
J: TRBJ2-3
V: TRBV5-1
size: .

DNA: TGTGCCAGCAGCTTAGTGGGACATCCTCAGGGGGACTATGGCTACACCTTC
CDR3: CASSLVGHPQGDYGYTF
D: TRBD1
J: TRBJ1-2
V: TRBV11-3
size: .

DNA: TGTGCCGTTCGGAGAATCCAAAGCACTGAAGCTTTCTTT
CDR3: CAVRRIQSTEAFF
D: .
J: TRBJ1-1
V: TRBV6-5
size: once

DNA: TGCGCCAGCAGCCTGGGGACAGCCTATGGCTACACCTTC
CDR3: CASSLGTAYGYTF
D: TRBD1
J: TRBJ1-2
V: TRBV5-1
size: .

DNA: TGTGCCAGCAGTTTGCAGGGCGGTTACGAAAAACTGTTTTTT
CDR3: CASSLQGGYEKLFF
D: .
J: TRBJ1-4
V: TRBV28
size: .

DNA: TGTGCCAGTAATACAGGGGGCATCAGCTATGGCTACACCTTC
CDR3: CASNTGGISYGYTF
D: TRBD1
J: TRBJ1-2
V: TRBV6-5
size: .

DNA: TGCGCCAGCAGTTCTTTAGCGGGAGGGCCCGTTGAAGACTTC
CDR3: CASSSLAGGPVEDF
D: TRBD2
J: TRBJ2-7
V: TRBV5-1
size: once

DNA: TGCGCCAGCAGCCTAGGTGGGGGCGCGGGTTACGAGCAGTACTTC
CDR3: CASSLGGGAGYEQYF
D: .
J: TRBJ2-7
V: TRBV5-1
size: few

DNA: TGTGCCAGCAGCTCAGGACTCCCGGGCTACACCTTC
CDR3: CASSSGLPGYTF
D: .
J: TRBJ1-2
V: TRBV28
size: once

DNA: TGTGCCAGCAGTTTTCCCTTCTCCTACGAGCAGTACTTC
CDR3: CASSFPFSYEQYF
D: .
J: TRBJ2-7
V: TRBV28
size: .

DNA: TGTGCCAGCTCACCCGACAAAACCTCTAATTCACCCCTCCACTTT
CDR3: CASSPDKTSNSPLHF
D: .
J: TRBJ1-6
V: TRBV18
size: .

DNA: TGCGCCAGCAGTTCTGGGACAGGGCGATACTCTGGGGCCAACGTCCTGACTTTC
CDR3: CASSSGTGRYSGANVLTF
D: TRBD1
J: TRBJ2-6
V: TRBV4-1
size: .

DNA: TGTGCCAGCAACGACAGGTCATATGGCTACACCTTC
CDR3: CASNDRSYGYTF
D: .
J: TRBJ1-2
V: TRBV2
size: .

DNA: TGTGCCAGCAGTGCACTCCGGGACAGTGGGACCGAAGCTTTCTTT
CDR3: CASSALRDSGTEAFF
D: TRBD1
J: TRBJ1-1
V: TRBV27
size: .

DNA: TGTGCCAGCAGCCAATATCGGGCCGGGGTAAGCACAGATACGCAGTATTTT
CDR3: CASSQYRAGVSTDTQYF
D: .
J: TRBJ2-3
V: TRBV3-1/TRBV3-2
size: .

DNA: TGTGCCTGGAGTGTGCAAGCCCTGAGCTCCTACAATGAGCAGTTCTTC
CDR3: CAWSVQALSSYNEQFF
D: .
J: TRBJ2-1
V: TRBV30
size: .

DNA: TGTGCCAGCAGCTTGAACAGGGGGCTAGGCGTGAACACTGAAGCTTTCTTT
CDR3: CASSLNRGLGVNTEAFF
D: TRBD1
J: TRBJ1-1
V: TRBV5-6
size: once

DNA: TGTGCCAGCAGCTCCACTATGTCCTACGAGCAGTACTTC
CDR3: CASSSTMSYEQYF
D: .
J: TRBJ2-7
V: TRBV5-4
size: .

DNA: TGTGCCAGCAGATCTAGGGGCCCTTTGATGGGTTATGGCTACACCTTC
CDR3: CASRSRGPLMGYGYTF
D: .
J: TRBJ1-2
V: TRBV28
size: once

DNA: TGTGCCAGCAGCTTGAACTCTGACACTGAAGCTTTCTTT
CDR3: CASSLNSDTEAFF
D: .
J: TRBJ1-1
V: TRBV5-5
size: .

DNA: TGTGCCAGCAGCCAAGCAGGGCAGGGGGCGGATGAAAAACTGTTTTTT
CDR3: CASSQAGQGADEKLFF
D: TRBD1
J: TRBJ1-4
V: TRBV14
size: .

DNA: TGCGCCAGCAGCTCAACCGGGACAGGGAAAAGAAACACCATATATTTT
CDR3: CASSSTGTGKRNTIYF
D: TRBD1
J: TRBJ1-3
V: TRBV4-1
size: .

DNA: TGCAGCGTCGCGGGGACTACGGCAAGCCAGCCCCAGCATTTT
CDR3: CSVAGTTASQPQHF
D: .
J: TRBJ1-5
V: TRBV29-1
size: .

DNA: TGTGCCAGCAGCCATGCTAGCGGTACCGGGGAGCTGTTTTTT
CDR3: CASSHASGTGELFF
D: TRBD2
J: TRBJ2-2
V: TRBV3-1/TRBV3-2
size: .

DNA: TGTGCCAGCTCACCCCCCTGGGACAGGGACGAGCAGTACTTC
CDR3: CASSPPWDRDEQYF
D: TRBD1
J: TRBJ2-7
V: TRBV18
size: .

DNA: TGTGCCAGTAGTCCCGGCTATGGCTACACCTTC
CDR3: CASSPGYGYTF
D: .
J: TRBJ1-2
V: TRBV19
size: once

DNA: TGTGCCAGCAGTAAAAACAGGGGGCTGAGGGAGACCCAGTACTTC
CDR3: CASSKNRGLRETQYF
D: TRBD1
J: TRBJ2-5
V: TRBV6-5
size: .

DNA: TGTGCCAGCAGCTTGACAGGGGATGGCACTGAAGCTTTCTTT
CDR3: CASSLTGDGTEAFF
D: TRBD1
J: TRBJ1-1
V: TRBV7-9
size: .

DNA: TGTGCCAGCAGCTTTTGGACTATGGGGAGCATTCAGTACTTC
CDR3: CASSFWTMGSIQYF
D: .
J: TRBJ2-4
V: TRBV5-4
size: .

DNA: TGTGCCAGCAGCTTGGTGCCGTCGGGCACTGAAGCTTTCTTT
CDR3: CASSLVPSGTEAFF
D: .
J: TRBJ1-1
V: TRBV5-6
size: few

DNA: TGTGCCAGCAGTGAATCGGGCGGGCAGGTAGAAAATGAGCAGTTCTTC
CDR3: CASSESGGQVENEQFF
D: .
J: TRBJ2-1
V: TRBV25-1
size: .

DNA: TGTGCCTCAACCATGGGGCAGAGAAACAATGAGCAGTTCTTC
CDR3: CASTMGQRNNEQFF
D: .
J: TRBJ2-1
V: TRBV6-5
size: .

DNA: TGTGCCAGCTTTTCGGGGACTCGGGGAACTGAAGCTTTCTTT
CDR3: CASFSGTRGTEAFF
D: .
J: TRBJ1-1
V: TRBV3-1/TRBV3-2
size: .

DNA: TGTGCCAGTAGTTCTGGGCACACAGTGGTCTACGAGCAGTACTTC
CDR3: CASSSGHTVVYEQYF
D: .
J: TRBJ2-7
V: TRBV19
size: .

DNA: TGCGCCAGCAGCTTAACTAGCGGGGGGGCTCTCGAGCAGTACTTC
CDR3: CASSLTSGGALEQYF
D: TRBD2
J: TRBJ2-7
V: TRBV5-1
size: .

DNA: TGTGCCACCAACCACAGTATACAAGAGACCCAGTACTTC
CDR3: CATNHSIQETQYF
D: .
J: TRBJ2-5
V: TRBV24-1
size: .

DNA: TGCGCCAGCAGCTTCAGAGGGCCGGGGAATGAAAAACTGTTTTTT
CDR3: CASSFRGPGNEKLFF
D: .
J: TRBJ1-4
V: TRBV5-1
size: .

DNA: TGTGCCTGGAGTGACAGGGGGGCTGAAGCTTTCTTT
CDR3: CAWSDRGAEAFF
D: TRBD1
J: TRBJ1-1
V: TRBV30
size: .

DNA: TGTGCCAGCAGCTATGAGACTAGCCATGTCCATGAGCAGTTCTTC
CDR3: CASSYETSHVHEQFF
D: TRBD2
J: TRBJ2-1
V: TRBV11-3
size: .

DNA: TGTGCCAGCAGCCAAGCGGTCCAGCGGGGGGAGCAGTTCTTC
CDR3: CASSQAVQRGEQFF
D: TRBD2
J: TRBJ2-1
V: TRBV3-1/TRBV3-2
size: .